This T cell receptor (beta chain) was sequenced for a study of neoadjuvant anti-PD-1 for oral cavity cancer. In the study overall: Before surgery, most patients got three to four biweekly 3 mg/kg nivolumab doses. General study points: Only three patients per response group were TCR-analyzed; validation needed.

Time point denoted: after neoadjuvant nivolumab, at surgical resection. The patients had HPV-negative, locally advanced oral cavity squamous cell carcinoma. Assay: immunoSEQ multiplex PCR; the TCRdb copy retains only in-frame clones and omits some. The sample lists tens of thousands of clones; more than 35% were seen once. In its sample, this clone was seen a few times. Its target is unknown. This sequence was found in a person aged 40-85 years with oral cavity squamous cell carcinoma. The source material was tumor tissue, sampled after nivolumab (anti-PD-1) treatment.

The CDR3 region has the DNA TGCGCCAGCAGCCCGCCCATGGCCAACACTGAAGCTTTCTTT. It yields the protein CASSPPMANTEAFF. This chain connects TRBV5-1 to TRBJ1-1; D not certain. The V end lost 4 bases, the J end lost 2 bases, and 12 bases lay between the germline ends. Per the germline V gene, CDR1 is SGHRS and CDR2 is YFSETQ. CDR3 length equals 14 residues.